The sequence of this T cell receptor beta chain was determined in a study of CD8+CD57+ T cells in acquired aplastic anemia. It was patients with CD8+CD57+ cell expansion by flow cytometry who were chosen for sequencing. TCR beta VDJ and CDR3 profiling used genomic DNA as template. TCRdb reprocessed the reads with MiXCR, giving one entry per CDR3 protein. The repertoire consists of roughly 250,000 distinct CDR3 sequences, with approximately 82% occurring once and the leading ten covering 40% to 50%. Input material: sorted CD4+, CD8+, or CD8+CD57+ T cells (not recorded which) from PBMCs. The sequence derives from a human donor with aplastic anemia.

The CDR3 nucleotides read TGTGCCAGTAGTACACAACTGAGCTCTGGAAACACCATATATTTT. It is translated as CASSTQLSSGNTIYF. The chain employs TRBV19 and TRBJ1-3; no reliable D call. The CDR3 contains 15 residues. V shed 4 bases and J shed 0 bases, with 10 bases lying between them. Looked up from germline, CDR1 is LNHDA and CDR2 is SQIVND (reference sequence).